The 27 T cell receptor beta chains in this list originate from one sample, sequenced in a study of metastatic and nonmetastatic thyroid tumors. TCRdb re-called the PCR reads via MiXCR. This sample has fewer than 40,000 clones, with approximately 17% found just once. Thyroid surgery had not been preceded by any treatment in any patient. Input material: tumor tissue. The source is a female donor with papillary thyroid cancer or a benign thyroid nodule (not recorded which). Some clones in this sample may be carry-over from other donors' samples.

CDR3 DNA: TGCAGTGCTAGACCCGTTCAGGGGCTCATCTCCGAGCAGTACTTC. Its protein product is CSARPVQGLISEQYF. The chain employs TRBV20-1 and TRBJ2-7, with D perhaps matching TRBD1 (6 bases). V lost 2 bases, J lost 6 bases, and 20 bases lay in between. Germline assignment: CDR1 DFQATT and CDR2 SNEGSKA (reference sequence). This CDR3 is 15 amino acids long.

The rearrangement uses TRBV4-3 and TRBJ1-1; D remains unclear. The V and J ends lost 0 bases and 3 bases respectively, with 11 bases between them. This CDR3 spans 15 amino acids. Germline CDR1 LGHNA, CDR2 YSLEER. The CDR3, as DNA: TGCGCCAGCAGCCAAGATTGGGTATCCGACACTGAAGCTTTCTTT. Its translation: CASSQDWVSDTEAFF.

Ten or more counts support this clone. V usage is TRBV5-1 and J usage is TRBJ2-2, with D tentatively TRBD2 (5 bases). V lost 4 bases, J lost 7 bases, and 8 bases lay in between. The CDR3 is made up of 12 amino acids. Per the germline V gene, CDR1 is SGHRS and CDR2 is YFSETQ. The CDR3 DNA is TGCGCCAGCAGCAAAGGGAGCGGGGAGCTGTTTTTT. Translated: CASSKGSGELFF.

The chain recombines TRBV5-4 with TRBJ2-5; D is perhaps TRBD1 (6 bases). CDR3 length: 16 amino acids. V lost 4 bases to trimming and J lost 5 bases, with 21 bases between them. The germline gives CDR1 SGHNT, CDR2 YYREEE (reference sequence). As DNA, the CDR3 is TGTGCCAGCAGCCCCAGTCGCAGGGGCGCGTGGGAGACCCAGTACTTC. It specifies CASSPSRRGAWETQYF.

The rearrangement joins TRBV4-2 to TRBJ2-1; maybe TRBD1 (6 bases). Trimming left V 7 bases short and J 4 bases short, with 17 bases between. The CDR3 runs 15 residues. Germline assignment: CDR1 LGHNA and CDR2 YNFKEQ. The CDR3 reads CASMKTGTIYNEQFF. DNA of the CDR3: TGTGCCAGCATGAAAACCGGGACAATATACAATGAGCAGTTCTTC.

The chain uses TRBV7-8 and TRBJ1-4; no clear D gene. There are 17 residues in the CDR3. CDR1 and CDR2 from the germline V gene are SGHVS and FQNEAQ. The V end lost 2 bases, the J end lost 12 bases, and 25 bases lay between the germline ends. CDR3 amino acids: CASSLLHPQDGGAELFF. The DNA for the CDR3 is TGTGCCAGCAGCTTACTCCACCCTCAAGACGGCGGTGCGGAACTGTTTTTT.

This clone was counted at least ten times. The V gene is TRBV5-1, the J gene TRBJ2-3; 10 bases match TRBD2. Germline V gives CDR1 SGHRS, CDR2 YFSETQ. There are 19 residues in the CDR3. V lost 5 bases, J lost 0 bases, and 15 bases stayed unmatched. CDR3 loop: CASSPALAGGPPSTDTQYF. For the CDR3, the DNA is TGCGCCAGCAGTCCCGCCTTAGCGGGGGGCCCTCCTAGCACAGATACGCAGTATTTT. Filled out from reference TRBV5-1 and TRBJ2-3, the complete variable domain reads KAGVTQTPRYLIKTRGQQVTLSCSPISGHRSVSWYQQTPGQGLQFLFEYFSETQRNKGNFPGRFSGRQFSNSRSEMNVSTLELGDSALYLCASSPALAGGPPSTDTQYFGPGTRLTVL.

J is TRBJ1-2 and V is TRBV30; D remains ambiguous. Deletions cut 6 bases from V and 8 bases from J, with 19 bases between. The CDR3 is 13 residues long. Germline V gene lookup returns CDR1 GTSNPN and CDR2 SVGIG (reference sequence). The CDR3: CACRRQASWGYTF. CDR3 coding DNA: TGTGCCTGTAGGAGGCAGGCCAGTTGGGGCTACACCTTC.

This clone occurred a few times. Because it lacks the conserved phenylalanine or tryptophan at the end, this CDR3 is likely a read error. This chain uses TRBV25-1 with TRBJ1-3; a possible D gene is TRBD1 (5 bases). V dropped 5 bases and J dropped 0 bases, with 17 bases sitting between them. This CDR3 has 17 amino acids. From germline, CDR1 is MGHDK and CDR2 SYGVNS. DNA for the CDR3: TGTGCCAGCAGTATGCGAAGCCCAGGGTCCTCTGGAAACACCATATATCTT. Protein product: CASSMRSPGSSGNTIYL.

This clone occurred many times. CDR3 residues: CASSRPGDGYTF. The CDR3 DNA follows: TGTGCCAGCAGCCGCCCCGGAGATGGCTACACCTTC. The chain employs TRBV7-9 and TRBJ1-2; D is unclear. V lost 5 bases and J lost 6, with 10 bases in between. CDR1 is SEHNR, CDR2 FQNEAQ, per germline (reference sequence). This CDR3 spans 12 amino acids.

This clone was observed many times. J is TRBJ1-2 and V is TRBV19, with D possibly TRBD1 on 6 matching bases. Trimming stripped 1 base from V and 8 bases from J, with 17 bases between. The CDR3 covers 15 residues. Germline V gene data show CDR1 as LNHDA and CDR2 as SQIVND (reference sequence). CDR3 nucleotides: TGTGCCAGTAGTATAGGACGTGGACAGCCAGGCGGCTACACCTTC. Its protein product is CASSIGRGQPGGYTF.

This clone was detected ten times or more. The V gene is TRBV5-1, the J gene TRBJ1-2; TRBD1 is a possible D gene (6 bases). V gave up 4 bases and J gave up 4 bases, with 23 bases separating them. This CDR3 region has 17 residues. Germline loops: CDR1 SGHRS, CDR2 YFSETQ. As DNA, the CDR3 is TGCGCCAGCAGCCCGGTTGGGGGGCATCACTGGGTCTATGGCTACACCTTC. This gives the protein CASSPVGGHHWVYGYTF.

The table lists this clone with a few counts. V gene TRBV27 combines with J gene TRBJ2-7, with 7 bases aligning to TRBD1. This CDR3 is built from 15 residues. V dropped 7 bases and J dropped 0; count of bases not matched to a gene: 9. Per the germline V gene, CDR1 is MNHEY and CDR2 is SMNVEV (reference sequence). The CDR3 DNA follows: TGTGCCAGCATCCGTTGTACAGGGGACTCCTACGAGCAGTACTTC. This sequence encodes CASIRCTGDSYEQYF.

This clone was seen at least ten times. V usage is TRBV5-1 and J usage is TRBJ1-5; weak D call: TRBD1 (6 bases). Per germline, CDR1 SGHRS and CDR2 YFSETQ. V shed 5 bases and J shed 5 bases, with 17 bases lying between them. The CDR3 contains 15 residues. CDR3 protein: CASSLEGDRDQPQHF. The CDR3 nucleotides are TGCGCCAGCAGTCTGGAGGGGGACCGGGATCAGCCCCAGCATTTT.

This clone came up many times. One base away lies a much larger clone, so this may be a sequencing read error. The chain joins TRBV5-1 to TRBJ1-1; TRBD1 aligns across 7 bases. Germline V gene sequence: CDR1 SGHRS, CDR2 YFSETQ. The CDR3 has 14 residues. The CDR3 nucleotides are TGCGCCAGCAGCTTGACAGGGGTGAACACTGAAGCTTCCTTT. Protein sequence: CASSLTGVNTEASF.

This clone is termed medium-sized (0.01 to 0.1%). The same CDR3 is also encoded by other DNA sequences in this sample. The chain employs TRBV6-1 and TRBJ2-7, with 7 bases fitting TRBD2. In germline, CDR1 is MNHNS, CDR2 SASEGT. V lost 8 bases, J lost 1 base, and 14 bases stayed unmatched. The CDR3 has 16 amino acids. The CDR3 DNA reads as TGTGCCAGCCATCCAACCCCGGTCGGGGGGTCCTACGAGCAGTACTTC. Translation: CASHPTPVGGSYEQYF.

In this sample, this clone turned up many times. This clone may be a read error of a much larger clone one base away. Other DNA variants within this sample encode the same CDR3. The chain recombines TRBV28 with TRBJ1-6; 10 nucleotides match TRBD1. Per germline, CDR1 MDHEN and CDR2 SYDVKM. Trimming removed 6 bases from V and 10 bases from J; junction bases left unmatched: 9. The CDR3 has 15 amino acids. CDR3 region: CASRETTGGPSPLHF. The CDR3 coding sequence is TGTGCCAGCAGGGAGACGACAGGGGGCCCGTCACCCCTCCACTTT.

This clone was picked up many times. The chain uses TRBV6-6 and TRBJ2-1; 7 nucleotides align to TRBD1. V lost 2 bases, J lost 4 bases, and 8 bases stayed unmatched. CDR3 length: 16 residues. Germline CDR1 and CDR2: MNHNY and SVGAGI (reference sequence). The CDR3 DNA sequence: TGTGCCAGCAGTTACGACAGGGAAATAGGATACAATGAGCAGTTCTTC. Residues: CASSYDREIGYNEQFF.

The sample holds a few counts of this clone. Since a much larger clone is just one base distant, this may be a read error. CDR3 in DNA: TGCAGCGTTGAAAATATACATGCCGAGAACACTGAAGCTTTCTTT. Amino acid sequence: CSVENIHAENTEAFF. V usage is TRBV29-1 and J usage is TRBJ1-1; D not certain. CDR3 length: 15 residues. Germline V gene lookup returns CDR1 SQVTM and CDR2 ANQGSEA. V was pared by 2 bases and J by 1 base, with 14 bases between. The whole variable domain, remainder taken from reference TRBV29-1 and TRBJ1-1, is SAVISQKPSRDICQRGTSLTIQCQVDSQVTMMFWYRQQPGQSLTLIATANQGSEATYESGFVIDKFPISRPNLTFSTLTVSNMSPEDSSIYLCSVENIHAENTEAFFGQGTRLTVV.

This clone was recorded many times. The chain employs TRBV7-2 and TRBJ2-7; no clear D gene. The CDR3 is 12 residues long. V lost 4 bases and J lost 4, with 8 bases in between. CDR1 is SGHTA and CDR2 is FQGNSA in the germline V gene. The CDR3 loop is CASSWNPYEQYF. The CDR3 region has the DNA TGTGCCAGCAGCTGGAATCCATACGAGCAGTACTTC.

As concerns this clone: One end of the junction is discordant with germline, which a read error may explain. V gene TRBV28 combines with J gene TRBJ2-1; 9 nucleotides match TRBD2. Germline V lookup: CDR1 MDHEN, CDR2 SYDVKM. This CDR3 contains 16 residues. The CDR3 protein is CASSLLGSGSNNEQFF. As DNA, the CDR3 is TGTGCAAGCAGTTTATTGGGTAGCGGGAGCAACAATGAGCAGTTCTTC.

This clone was seen a few times. The CDR3 loop reads CASSYEVTGGAIEQYF. CDR3 sequence (DNA): TGTGCCAGCAGTTACGAAGTGACAGGGGGGGCCATCGAGCAGTACTTC. The J gene is TRBJ2-7, the V gene TRBV6-6; TRBD1 matches 9 bases. This CDR3 region has 16 residues. Germline V gene data show CDR1 as MNHNY and CDR2 as SVGAGI (reference sequence). V shed 2 bases, J shed 6 bases, and the junction held 11 bases outside the gene matches.

At least ten counts were recorded for this clone. The chain combines TRBV11-3 with TRBJ2-3, with D perhaps TRBD1 or TRBD2 (5 bases each). The CDR3 loop spans 15 amino acids. The germline V gene encodes CDR1 SGHNT and CDR2 YENEEA. Trimming shortened V by 5 bases and J by 3 bases, and 15 bases separated the two germline ends. CDR3 amino acids: CASSPGISGTDTQYF. The CDR3 region has the DNA TGTGCCAGCAGCCCAGGGATATCGGGAACAGATACGCAGTATTTT.

This clone was found many times. The chain is built from TRBV7-3 and TRBJ2-1; 7 bases line up with TRBD2. Germline-derived CDR1 and CDR2 are SGHTA and FQGTGA. CDR3 length: 16 amino acids. Trimming took 5 bases from V and 2 from J; bases not matched to a gene: 9. This CDR3 is CASSLKPGGTYNEQFF. CDR3 bases: TGTGCCAGCAGCCTGAAACCGGGAGGAACCTACAATGAGCAGTTCTTC.

This clone appeared a few times. This sequence joins TRBV10-3 and TRBJ2-7, with 8 bases fitting TRBD2. Trimming cost V 7 bases and J 2 bases; bases outside gene matches: 13. Germline V gives CDR1 ENHRY, CDR2 SYGVKD. The CDR3 runs 16 residues. CDR3: CAIIPVVGRGTYEQYF. CDR3 nucleotides: TGTGCCATCATCCCGGTGGTCGGGAGGGGGACCTACGAGCAGTACTTC.

This clone was seen a handful of times. A much larger clone differs by one base, so this may be a read error. The chain joins TRBV2 to TRBJ2-3; D remains ambiguous. The CDR3 covers 14 residues. In germline, CDR1 is SNHLY, CDR2 FYNNEI. V was pared by 7 bases and J by 1 base, with 12 bases between. Written as DNA, the CDR3 is TGTGCCAGCATAGCATCGGAAGGCACAGATACGCAGTATTTT. Translating gives CASIASEGTDTQYF. The entire variable domain, with the rest obtained from reference TRBV2 and TRBJ2-3, is as follows: EPEVTQTPSHQVTQMGQEVILRCVPISNHLYFYWYRQILGQKVEFLVSFYNNEISEKSEIFDDQFSVERPDGSNFTLKIRSTKLEDSAMYFCASIASEGTDTQYFGPGTRLTVL.

In its sample, this clone was seen many times. This chain joins TRBV20-1 and TRBJ2-5; tentative D call: TRBD2 (5 bases). Germline-derived CDR1 and CDR2 are DFQATT and SNEGSKA (reference sequence). The CDR3 has 13 residues. V was clipped by 0 bases and J by 5 bases, with 10 bases between them. The CDR3 is CSARDRGFETQYF. CDR3 bases: TGCAGTGCTAGAGATCGGGGTTTCGAGACCCAGTACTTC.